This TCR beta chain was captured by sequencing in a study of CD8 T cells in ankylosing spondylitis (dated by TCRdb to about 2017). Regarding the research as a whole: The study profiled T cell receptor beta repertoires in healthy donors and ankylosing spondylitis patients to find disease-linked TCR variants. The full study cohort was made up of about two dozen ankylosing spondylitis patients and more than 90 healthy donors. Peripheral blood was sampled, and synovial fluid was also collected from ankylosing spondylitis patients.

The listed sequencing device is Illumina HiSeq 2500. Quantitative 5'-RACE with molecular barcodes was used to prepare TCR beta libraries. Regarding the original processing steps: A new computational method based on a probabilistic model of VDJ rearrangement was used to identify disease-linked TCR variants. TCRdb reran the public reads through fastp at Q25 and MiXCR, keeping productive beta chains. Each entry merges the rows of one CDR3 protein and shows their most common DNA and genes. The V and J calls shown here were made by TCRdb, not taken from the authors' results. The table for this sample lists around 140,000 distinct CDR3 sequences; over 15% of them were counted only once. Jointly, the top ten make up roughly a third of the sample. This clonotype was counted between two and nine times. There is no known antigen for this receptor. Qualities for individual bases were not recorded, and no much larger clone is one base off.

The CDR3, cysteine through phenylalanine, is 15 amino acids long. Just the 45-base CDR3 DNA is kept, in frame starting at base 1. Via the germline V gene, CDR1 is SGDLS and CDR2 YYNGEE. At the junction V is shortened by 3 bases and J by 0 bases, with 11 bases in between. Results the study describes overall, beyond this receptor: The disease-linked clones were reported as significantly enriched in matched synovial fluid samples from ankylosing spondylitis patients. Some TCR beta motif variants had previously been reported in synovial fluid and blood of reactive arthritis patients, which suggested common disease-initiation mechanisms. The disease-linked clones had a CD8+ phenotype and were found at relatively low frequencies in peripheral blood. A TCR beta motif of fewer than 10 highly homologous amino acid variants appeared characteristic of blood from ankylosing spondylitis patients.

Source material: blood, either unsorted or a sorted T cell fraction (not recorded which). The TCR originated in a male donor with ankylosing spondylitis. Rearrangement joined TRBV9 to TRBJ2-3, with TRBD2 as a weak D call on 5 bases. The CDR3 here reads CASSAGLFSTDTQYF. The nucleotide sequence is TGTGCCAGCAGCGCCGGACTGTTCAGCACAGATACGCAGTATTTT.